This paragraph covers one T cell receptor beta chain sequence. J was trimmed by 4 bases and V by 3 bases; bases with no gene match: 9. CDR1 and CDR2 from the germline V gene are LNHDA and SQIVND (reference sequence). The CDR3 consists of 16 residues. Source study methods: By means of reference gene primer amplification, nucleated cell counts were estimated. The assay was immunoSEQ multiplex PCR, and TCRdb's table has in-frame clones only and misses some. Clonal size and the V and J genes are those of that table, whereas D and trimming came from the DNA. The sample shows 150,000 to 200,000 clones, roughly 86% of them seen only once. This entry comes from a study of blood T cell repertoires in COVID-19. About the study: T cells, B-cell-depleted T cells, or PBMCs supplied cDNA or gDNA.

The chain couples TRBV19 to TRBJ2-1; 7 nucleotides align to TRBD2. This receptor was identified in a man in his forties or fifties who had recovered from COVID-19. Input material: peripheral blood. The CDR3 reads CASSIGEGEGYNEQFF. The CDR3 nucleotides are TGTGCCAGTAGTATTGGGGAGGGAGAGGGGTACAATGAGCAGTTCTTC.